The 30 T cell receptor beta chains below were found in one sample sequenced in a study of T cell responses to AZD1222 COVID-19 vaccine. The assay was immunoSEQ multiplex PCR, and TCRdb's table has in-frame clones only and misses some. The sample carries 100,000 to 150,000 clones, 92% recorded once. The material sequenced was peripheral blood, taken on day 0 of AZD1222 vaccination. Receptors originate from an adult in good health.

The chain is built from TRBV30 and TRBJ1-2; maybe TRBD1 (5 bases). The CDR3 extends over 13 amino acids. Germline V gene lookup returns CDR1 GTSNPN and CDR2 SVGIG (reference sequence). Trimming took 0 bases from V and 8 from J, leaving 13 bases between them. The CDR3 DNA follows: TGTGCCTGGAGTGTATCGTCAGGGCGCGGCTACACCTTC. It encodes CAWSVSSGRGYTF.

The V and J genes are TRBV9 and TRBJ1-5; D gene uncertain. V shed 0 bases and J shed 11 bases, with 12 bases lying between them. The germline V gene has CDR1 SGDLS and CDR2 YYNGEE. The CDR3 has 13 residues. CDR3 sequence: CASSVGGSEAQHF. The CDR3 DNA reads as TGTGCCAGCAGCGTAGGCGGTTCTGAAGCCCAGCATTTT.

The genes are TRBV3-1 (or the pseudogene TRBV3-2) and TRBJ2-7, with D perhaps matching TRBD2 (6 bases). The germline gives CDR1 LGHDT, CDR2 YNNKEL (reference sequence). V lost 4 bases to trimming and J lost 2 bases, with 15 bases between them. The CDR3 length is 15 residues. CDR3 sequence (DNA): TGTGCCAGCAGCCTACTAGCAAGACCTACCTACGAGCAGTACTTC. Protein: CASSLLARPTYEQYF.

J is TRBJ2-2 and V is TRBV4-2; D not resolved. V was cut by 1 base and J by 1 base, with 7 bases left in between. CDR3 size: 15 residues. Germline values: CDR1 LGHNA, CDR2 YNFKEQ. Here the CDR3 reads CASSQGSGNTGELFF. CDR3 bases: TGTGCCAGCAGCCAAGGATCGGGGAACACCGGGGAGCTGTTTTTT.

This rearrangement joins TRBV7-6 to TRBJ2-1; TRBD2 aligns across 15 bases. The CDR3 runs 15 residues. Trimming at V came to 5 bases and at J to 8 bases, leaving 4 bases not matched to a gene. Germline V gives CDR1 SGHVS, CDR2 FNYEAQ. CDR3 coding DNA: TGTGCCAGCAGCCGGACTAGCGGGAGGGTCCATGAGCAGTTCTTC. Translating it yields CASSRTSGRVHEQFF.

The gene calls are TRBV6-5 and TRBJ1-5; 8 bases match TRBD1. The germline CDR1 and CDR2 sequences are MNHEY and SVGAGI. J lost 2 bases, V lost 7 bases, and 7 bases had no gene match. This CDR3 is built from 15 residues. The CDR3 sequence is CASNLGQGGNQPQHF. The CDR3 DNA reads TGTGCCAGCAATTTAGGACAGGGAGGCAATCAGCCCCAGCATTTT.

The genes are TRBV5-1 and TRBJ1-1; 8 bases match TRBD1. Germline values: CDR1 SGHRS, CDR2 YFSETQ. This CDR3 comprises 14 residues. V gave up 4 bases and J gave up 4 bases; unmatched junction bases: 6. CDR3 amino acids: CASSGDTGGTEAFF. CDR3 in DNA: TGCGCCAGCAGCGGGGATACAGGGGGCACTGAAGCTTTCTTT.

The V gene is TRBV28, the J gene TRBJ2-4; D is perhaps TRBD1 or TRBD2 (5 bases each). CDR3 size: 15 residues. Trimming pared 5 bases from V and 6 bases from J, leaving 17 bases between. Germline lookup yields CDR1 MDHEN and CDR2 SYDVKM. The CDR3 here is CASSNIQGERNIQYF. CDR3 bases: TGTGCCAGCAGTAATATCCAGGGAGAGAGAAACATTCAGTACTTC.

This rearrangement joins TRBV3-1 (or the pseudogene TRBV3-2) to TRBJ2-7; D is uncertain. This CDR3 has 12 amino acids. Per the germline V gene, CDR1 is LGHDT and CDR2 is YNNKEL (reference sequence). V lost 3 bases, J lost 3 bases, and 6 bases lay in between. CDR3 residues: CASSQGSYEQYF. DNA for the CDR3: TGTGCCAGCAGCCAGGGCAGCTACGAGCAGTACTTC.

V usage is TRBV18 and J usage is TRBJ2-7; D unclear. Trimming took 6 bases from V and 5 from J, leaving 11 bases between them. From germline, CDR1 is KGHSH and CDR2 LQKENI. CDR3 length: 12 amino acids. This CDR3 reads CASSPNTDEQYF. The CDR3 DNA follows: TGTGCCAGCTCCCCTAATACGGACGAGCAGTACTTC.

CDR3 sequence: CASSDTSGRFEQFF. The CDR3 DNA follows: TGCGCCAGCAGCGACACTAGCGGGAGGTTCGAGCAGTTCTTC. This chain joins TRBV5-1 and TRBJ2-1, with 12 bases matching TRBD2. Per germline, CDR1 SGHRS and CDR2 YFSETQ. The CDR3 runs 14 residues. V lost 4 bases and J lost 10; bases outside the gene matches: 6.

This clone was observed once. The V and J genes are TRBV5-6 and TRBJ1-2; D is unclear. This CDR3 contains 14 residues. V lost 3 bases and J lost 4, with 13 bases in between. From germline, CDR1 is SGHDT and CDR2 YYEEEE. CDR3 amino acids: CASSSSYASYGYTF. The DNA for the CDR3 is TGTGCCAGCAGCTCCTCCTACGCCTCCTATGGCTACACCTTC.

This chain joins TRBV2 and TRBJ2-4; D is undetermined. Germline-derived CDR1 and CDR2 are SNHLY and FYNNEI. The germline V and J ends were trimmed by 2 bases and 0 bases, with 8 bases remaining between them. The CDR3 is made up of 15 amino acids. Here the CDR3 DNA reads TGTGCCAGCAGTGAACAGGAACTAGCCAAAAACATTCAGTACTTC. Amino acid sequence: CASSEQELAKNIQYF.

This CDR3 reads CASSQDKGAGNTIYF. CDR3 DNA sequence: TGTGCCAGCAGCCAAGATAAGGGGGCTGGAAACACCATATATTTT. The chain carries TRBV3-1 (or the pseudogene TRBV3-2) and TRBJ1-3, with D possibly being TRBD1 (6 bases). V was shortened by 0 bases and J by 2 bases, with 8 bases between the two germline ends. CDR1 and CDR2 (germline): LGHDT, YNNKEL (reference sequence). This CDR3 is built from 15 residues.

The chain couples TRBV21-1 to TRBJ1-2. TRBV21-1 is recorded as a pseudogene. CDR3 length equals 15 residues. CDR3 loop: CASSKGGGRRYGYTF. The CDR3 nucleotides read TGTGCCAGCAGCAAAGGTGGAGGGAGAAGGTATGGCTACACCTTC.

This clone has a handful of counts. The chain carries TRBV7-6 and TRBJ2-3; D is undetermined. Looked up from germline, CDR1 is SGHVS and CDR2 is FNYEAQ. Trimming removed 1 base from V and 4 bases from J, with 3 bases in between. This CDR3 region has 12 residues. The CDR3 spells CASSLGADTQYF. DNA of the CDR3: TGTGCCAGCAGCTTAGGAGCAGATACGCAGTATTTT.

The genes are TRBV2 and TRBJ1-5; possible D gene TRBD1, 6 bases. The V end was cut by 8 bases, the J end by 6 bases, with 17 bases between. Germline V gives CDR1 SNHLY, CDR2 FYNNEI. The CDR3 runs 14 residues. Here the CDR3 DNA reads TGTGCCAGCCAGCCGAGGGGGTCCGGTCAGCCCCAGCATTTT. Translated, it gives CASQPRGSGQPQHF.

V gene TRBV27 combines with J gene TRBJ1-5; D not resolved. This CDR3 contains 14 residues. Germline-derived CDR1 and CDR2 are MNHEY and SMNVEV (reference sequence). Trimming took 6 bases from V and 0 from J, leaving 9 bases between them. DNA for the CDR3: TGTGCCAGCAGCGACGGATATAGCAATCAGCCCCAGCATTTT. Protein: CASSDGYSNQPQHF.

The chain employs TRBV2 and TRBJ2-4; 13 nucleotides align to TRBD2. The CDR3 loop spans 16 amino acids. Germline-derived CDR1 and CDR2 are SNHLY and FYNNEI. Trimming cost V 6 bases and J 2 bases; bases outside gene matches: 4. CDR3 amino acids: CASSVLAGGSKNIQYF. CDR3 DNA sequence: TGTGCCAGCAGCGTACTAGCGGGAGGGTCCAAAAACATTCAGTACTTC.

The rearrangement joins TRBV5-1 to TRBJ1-1; a possible D gene is TRBD1 (6 bases). Germline V gives CDR1 SGHRS, CDR2 YFSETQ. Trimming took 4 bases from V and 2 from J, leaving 24 bases between them. The CDR3 has 18 residues. The CDR3 loop reads CASSLQTLQGGVNTEAFF. The CDR3 nucleotides read TGCGCCAGCAGCCTACAAACACTACAGGGAGGAGTAAACACTGAAGCTTTCTTT.

V usage is TRBV11-3 and J usage is TRBJ2-5; D call uncertain. V lost 4 bases and J lost 0, with 6 bases in between. Per germline, CDR1 SGHNT and CDR2 YENEEA. The CDR3 is 13 amino acids. CDR3 sequence reads: CASSSRHQETQYF. CDR3 coding DNA: TGTGCCAGCAGCTCTCGGCACCAAGAGACCCAGTACTTC.

The chain links TRBV27 to TRBJ1-2; TRBD1 agrees at 8 bases. After removal of 6 bases from V and 4 bases from J, the junction contained 7 bases not matched to a gene. The CDR3 contains 14 residues. The V gene's germline CDR1 is MNHEY and CDR2 SMNVEV (reference sequence). CDR3 nucleotides: TGTGCCAGCAGATCCCAGGGGGCGAGCTATGGCTACACCTTC. Translating it yields CASRSQGASYGYTF.

The V gene is TRBV5-1, the J gene TRBJ2-1, with D possibly TRBD2 on 5 matching bases. The CDR3 is 11 amino acids. Germline V gene data show CDR1 as SGHRS and CDR2 as YFSETQ. V was clipped by 6 bases and J by 9 bases, with 10 bases between them. CDR3: CASNFGGEQFF. The CDR3 coding sequence is TGCGCCAGCAATTTCGGAGGTGAGCAGTTCTTC.

This chain joins TRBV6-5 and TRBJ1-1; TRBD1 matches at 7 bases. Unmatched junction bases numbered 4, after V lost 6 bases and J lost 3 bases. Germline V gives CDR1 MNHEY, CDR2 SVGAGI. The CDR3 is 13 residues long. CDR3 sequence reads: CASRFDRDTEAFF. The DNA of the CDR3 is TGTGCCAGCAGATTTGACAGGGACACTGAAGCTTTCTTT.

J is TRBJ2-7 and V is TRBV27; the match to TRBD2 covers 7 bases. With V trimmed by 2 bases and J by 3 bases, 13 bases remained unmatched. CDR1 is MNHEY, CDR2 SMNVEV, per germline (reference sequence). The CDR3 loop spans 17 amino acids. This CDR3 reads CASSLPSWGGRIYEQYF. The CDR3 DNA follows: TGTGCCAGCAGTTTACCCTCCTGGGGGGGTAGGATCTACGAGCAGTACTTC.

The J gene is TRBJ1-2, the V gene TRBV5-1; no definite D call. V shed 0 bases and J shed 12 bases, with 15 bases lying between them. The germline V gene encodes CDR1 SGHRS and CDR2 YFSETQ. The CDR3 length is 13 residues. CDR3 protein: CASSLESAGFDTF. DNA of the CDR3: TGCGCCAGCAGCTTGGAGTCGGCAGGTTTCGACACCTTC.

V gene TRBV9 combines with J gene TRBJ2-7, with TRBD2 matching 7 bases. The CDR3 runs 15 residues. The V gene end was trimmed by 4 bases and the J gene end by 2 bases; junction bases not matched to a gene: 9. Germline V gene data show CDR1 as SGDLS and CDR2 as YYNGEE. The CDR3 sequence: CASSPLGGTTYEQYF. The CDR3 DNA reads as TGTGCCAGCAGCCCGCTAGGTGGGACTACCTACGAGCAGTACTTC.

The chain recombines TRBV2 with TRBJ1-5, with a possible D match to TRBD1 (5 bases). Trimming took 7 bases from V and 2 from J, leaving 12 bases between them. Per the germline V gene, CDR1 is SNHLY and CDR2 is FYNNEI. The CDR3 loop spans 14 amino acids. CDR3 coding DNA: TGTGCCAGCACCTTAGCGGGGGGCAATCAGCCCCAGCATTTT. Its protein is CASTLAGGNQPQHF.

The CDR3 DNA sequence: TGTGCCAGCAGCCAAGATACCGGGAGCGGAACCAAAAACATTCAGTACTTC. It is translated as CASSQDTGSGTKNIQYF. The chain links TRBV4-2 to TRBJ2-4; perhaps TRBD2 as D (6 bases). V lost 0 bases and J lost 2, with 14 bases in between. Germline CDR1 and CDR2: LGHNA and YNFKEQ. This CDR3 comprises 17 residues.

This chain joins TRBV11-2 and TRBJ1-2, with D possibly matching TRBD1 (6 bases). Looked up from germline, CDR1 is SGHAT and CDR2 is FQNNGV. The CDR3 spans 15 residues. The V end lost 5 bases, the J end lost 6 bases, and 19 bases lay between the germline ends. The CDR3 spells CASSPPWEGEHGYTF. Written as DNA, the CDR3 is TGTGCCAGCAGCCCGCCGTGGGAGGGGGAACATGGCTACACCTTC.